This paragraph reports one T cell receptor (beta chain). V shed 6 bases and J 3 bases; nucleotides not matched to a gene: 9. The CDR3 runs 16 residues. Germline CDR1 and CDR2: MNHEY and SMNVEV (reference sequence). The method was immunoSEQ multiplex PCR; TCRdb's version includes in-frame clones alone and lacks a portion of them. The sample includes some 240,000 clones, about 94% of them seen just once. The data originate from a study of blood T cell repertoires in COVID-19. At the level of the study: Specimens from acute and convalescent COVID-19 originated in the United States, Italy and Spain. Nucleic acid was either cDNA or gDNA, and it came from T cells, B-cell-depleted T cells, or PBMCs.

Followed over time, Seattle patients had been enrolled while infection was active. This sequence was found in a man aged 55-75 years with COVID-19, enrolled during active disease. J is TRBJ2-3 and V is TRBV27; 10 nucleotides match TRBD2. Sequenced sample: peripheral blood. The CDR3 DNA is TGTGCCAGCAGCCGCGCTAGCGGGAGTTGGACAGATACGCAGTATTTT. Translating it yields CASSRASGSWTDTQYF.